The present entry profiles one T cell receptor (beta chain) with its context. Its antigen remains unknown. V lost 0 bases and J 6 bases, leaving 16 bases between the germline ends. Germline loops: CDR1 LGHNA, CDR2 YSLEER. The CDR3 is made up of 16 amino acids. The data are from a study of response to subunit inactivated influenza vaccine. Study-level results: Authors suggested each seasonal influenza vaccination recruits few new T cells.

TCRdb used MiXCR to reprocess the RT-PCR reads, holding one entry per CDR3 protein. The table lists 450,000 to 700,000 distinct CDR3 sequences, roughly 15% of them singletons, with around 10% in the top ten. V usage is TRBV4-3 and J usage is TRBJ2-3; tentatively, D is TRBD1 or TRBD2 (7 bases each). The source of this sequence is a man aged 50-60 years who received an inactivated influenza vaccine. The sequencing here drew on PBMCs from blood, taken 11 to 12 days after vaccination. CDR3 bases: TGCGCCAGCAGCCAAGACTTAGGGGAGGGGGCCGATACGCAGTATTTT. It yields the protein CASSQDLGEGADTQYF.